These 31 T cell receptor beta chains were all obtained from the same sample, sequenced in a study of blood T cell repertoires in COVID-19 (dated by TCRdb to 2019 to 2021). The library was built by means of the immunoSEQ multiplex PCR assay. Held by TCRdb, this immuneACCESS table contains in-frame sequences only and omits some clones. Under half of the omission traces to an unresolved V gene where checked; the cause of the rest is unknown. This sample holds about 270,000 clones; more than 75% were observed only once. Over 2% of the sample is taken by the ten largest. Source material: PBMCs or T cells enriched from blood (not recorded which). Every receptor here comes from a woman between 55 and 75 years old in a cohort exposed to, infected with or recovered from COVID-19 (not recorded which).

The chain has TRBV5-8 and TRBJ2-3; TRBD1 matches at 9 bases. The junction had 3 bases not matched to a gene; V was cut back by 4 bases and J by 0 bases. Germline CDR1 is SGHTS and CDR2 is YDEGEE. CDR3 length: 15 residues. Here the CDR3 reads CASSPGQGSTDTQYF. The CDR3 DNA follows: TGTGCCAGCAGCCCCGGACAGGGGAGCACAGATACGCAGTATTTT. Full variable domain (remainder filled in from reference TRBV5-8 and TRBJ2-3): EAGVTQSPTHLIKTRGQQATLRCSPISGHTSVYWYQQALGLGLQFLLWYDEGEERNRGNFPPRFSGRQFPNYSSELNVNALELEDSALYLCASSPGQGSTDTQYFGPGTRLTVL.

This sequence joins TRBV24-1 and TRBJ2-1; the match to TRBD1 covers 8 bases. The CDR3 consists of 15 residues. J lost 7 bases, V lost 3 bases, and 7 bases had no gene match. Per germline, CDR1 KGHDR and CDR2 SFDVKD. For the CDR3, the DNA is TGTGCCACCAGTGATGATTGGACAGGGAAAAATGAGCAGTTCTTC. Translating it yields CATSDDWTGKNEQFF.

CDR3 region: CASSVGGTSGTGELFF. The DNA for the CDR3 is TGTGCCAGCAGCGTAGGCGGGACTAGCGGGACCGGGGAGCTGTTTTTT. The chain links TRBV9 to TRBJ2-2; 12 bases are a match to TRBD2. CDR3 length: 16 amino acids. V lost 0 bases and J lost 5; bases outside the gene matches: 2. Germline CDR1 and CDR2: SGDLS and YYNGEE.

In DNA, the CDR3 is TGTGCCAGCAGCCTTTCAGCGCAAACCTACGAGCAGTACTTC. Protein sequence: CASSLSAQTYEQYF. The chain joins TRBV11-3 to TRBJ2-7; no reliable D call. The CDR3 runs 14 residues. The germline V gene has CDR1 SGHNT and CDR2 YENEEA. V was shortened by 5 bases and J by 2 bases, with 13 bases between the two germline ends.

The J gene is TRBJ2-3, the V gene TRBV24-1, with TRBD2 matching over 9 bases. V lost 3 bases to trimming and J lost 0 bases; unmatched junction nucleotides: 6. This CDR3 is built from 17 residues. Germline-derived CDR1 and CDR2 are KGHDR and SFDVKD. CDR3 amino acids: CATSDGSGRISTDTQYF. For the CDR3, the DNA is TGTGCCACCAGTGATGGTAGCGGGAGAATCAGCACAGATACGCAGTATTTT.

The gene calls are TRBV5-6 and TRBJ1-5; D is unclear. CDR1 is SGHDT and CDR2 is YYEEEE in the germline V gene. The CDR3 is 13 amino acids. Trimming cost V 2 bases and J 1 base, with 4 bases left between them. The CDR3 loop is CASSFSSNQPQHF. The DNA for the CDR3 is TGTGCCAGCAGCTTTTCAAGCAATCAGCCCCAGCATTTT.

The rearrangement joins TRBV4-1 to TRBJ2-1, with 12 bases matching TRBD2. Germline V CDR1 and CDR2: MGHRA, YSYEKL. CDR3 length: 19 residues. V was clipped by 2 bases and J by 5 bases; unmatched bases: 13. CDR3 loop: CASSQPKLQLAGGNNEQFF. The CDR3 nucleotides are TGCGCCAGCAGCCAACCGAAACTACAACTAGCGGGAGGCAACAATGAGCAGTTCTTC.

V usage is TRBV3-1 (or the pseudogene TRBV3-2) and J usage is TRBJ1-3; TRBD1 might be the D (5 bases). CDR3 size: 16 residues. V lost 4 bases to trimming and J lost 0 bases, with 13 bases between them. Germline values: CDR1 LGHDT, CDR2 YNNKEL (reference sequence). CDR3 DNA: TGTGCCAGCAGCCCGCTACGACAGATCTCTGGAAACACCATATATTTT. Protein sequence: CASSPLRQISGNTIYF.

V usage is TRBV5-4 and J usage is TRBJ1-2, with 9 bases aligning to TRBD1. Germline V gene sequence: CDR1 SGHNT, CDR2 YYREEE (reference sequence). The ends lost 0 bases at V and 5 bases at J; junction bases unmatched: 5. The CDR3 is 15 residues long. Here the CDR3 reads CASSLGGQGKYGYTF. Here the CDR3 DNA reads TGTGCCAGCAGCTTGGGGGGACAGGGCAAGTATGGCTACACCTTC.

The chain employs TRBV5-1 and TRBJ2-1; TRBD2 matches at 8 bases. Germline lookup yields CDR1 SGHRS and CDR2 YFSETQ. V lost 3 bases and J lost 8; bases outside the gene matches: 10. The CDR3 is made up of 15 amino acids. The CDR3 DNA is TGCGCCAGCAGCTACCAACCCGGGCGGGGGGATGAGCAGTTCTTC. Protein: CASSYQPGRGDEQFF.

This clone was detected once. The CDR3 nucleotides read TGCGCCAGCAGCCCGGCGCGGGAGACCCAGTACTTC. Encoded protein: CASSPARETQYF. The chain couples TRBV5-1 to TRBJ2-5; D call uncertain. This CDR3 spans 12 amino acids. V lost 4 bases and J 5 bases, leaving 9 bases between the germline ends. Looked up from germline, CDR1 is SGHRS and CDR2 is YFSETQ.

This chain uses TRBV5-1 with TRBJ2-1, with 8 bases that match TRBD2. CDR3 length equals 17 residues. Germline CDR1 is SGHRS and CDR2 is YFSETQ. Trimming removed 6 bases from V and 2 bases from J; junction bases left unmatched: 13. The CDR3 spells CASTSGSGDSAYNEQFF. CDR3 sequence (DNA): TGCGCCAGCACGAGCGGTAGCGGGGATTCTGCCTACAATGAGCAGTTCTTC.

This rearrangement joins TRBV21-1 to TRBJ2-7; the table's D call of TRBD1 was not tested on the DNA. TRBV21-1 is noted as a pseudogene. The CDR3 consists of 14 residues. For the CDR3, the DNA is TGTGCCAGCCGACACAGGGCCTTAACCTACGAGCAGTACTTC. This codes for CASRHRALTYEQYF.

The V call is TRBV28, the J call TRBJ1-2, with D maybe TRBD1 (6 bases). From germline, CDR1 is MDHEN and CDR2 SYDVKM. Trimming left V 5 bases short and J 5 bases short, with 9 bases between. This CDR3 is built from 12 residues. The CDR3 DNA reads as TGTGCCAGCAGTGCCGGACAGTATGGCTACACCTTC. It yields the protein CASSAGQYGYTF.

The chain combines TRBV5-4 with TRBJ2-1, with 7 bases matching TRBD2. The CDR3 has 14 amino acids. CDR1 is SGHNT, CDR2 YYREEE, per germline (reference sequence). The junction had 8 bases not matched to a gene; V was cut back by 3 bases and J by 8 bases. CDR3 coding DNA: TGTGCCAGCAGCTGGGAACTAGCGTCGGATGAGCAGTTCTTC. This translates into CASSWELASDEQFF.

The gene calls are TRBV30 and TRBJ1-1; D not resolved. V shed 8 bases and J shed 1 base, with 8 bases lying between them. Germline V gene data show CDR1 as GTSNPN and CDR2 as SVGIG (reference sequence). This CDR3 has 11 residues. CDR3 bases: TGTGCCGGTAGTAGGAACACTGAAGCTTTCTTT. Amino acids: CAGSRNTEAFF.

The chain uses TRBV19 and TRBJ2-7, with 7 positions matching TRBD1. This CDR3 spans 14 amino acids. Germline V gene data show CDR1 as LNHDA and CDR2 as SQIVND (reference sequence). J lost 4 bases, V lost 3 bases, and 6 bases had no gene match. The CDR3 here is CASSMTGIVYEQYF. In nucleotides, the CDR3 is TGTGCCAGTAGTATGACAGGGATCGTATACGAGCAGTACTTC.

The chain recombines TRBV5-1 with TRBJ1-5, with 7 nucleotides matching TRBD1. Germline CDR1 SGHRS, CDR2 YFSETQ. V shed 2 bases and J 6 bases; nucleotides not matched to a gene: 5. The CDR3 is 14 residues long. The CDR3 bases are TGCGCCAGCAGCTTCGGTCAGGGGGGTCAGCCCCAGCATTTT. This sequence encodes CASSFGQGGQPQHF. The full variable domain, rest sourced from reference TRBV5-1 and TRBJ1-5, is KAGVTQTPRYLIKTRGQQVTLSCSPISGHRSVSWYQQTPGQGLQFLFEYFSETQRNKGNFPGRFSGRQFSNSRSEMNVSTLELGDSALYLCASSFGQGGQPQHFGDGTRLSIL.

CDR3 in DNA: TGTGCCAGCAGTTACTCCTCCGGGACAGGGATCTATGGCTACACCTTC. Amino acids: CASSYSSGTGIYGYTF. This rearrangement joins TRBV6-5 to TRBJ1-2, with 9 bases fitting TRBD1. Germline assignment: CDR1 MNHEY and CDR2 SVGAGI. The J segment lost 4 bases and the V segment lost 0 bases, leaving 6 bases of the junction unmatched. The CDR3 extends over 16 amino acids.

The chain combines TRBV19 with TRBJ1-2; D not resolved. Germline assignment: CDR1 LNHDA and CDR2 SQIVND (reference sequence). V was cut by 3 bases and J by 2 bases, with 16 bases left in between. This CDR3 has 16 amino acids. CDR3 sequence (DNA): TGTGCCAGTAGTATTTACCCTTTAACTGAAAACTATGGCTACACCTTC. Protein: CASSIYPLTENYGYTF.

This clone was counted only a few times. The chain joins TRBV7-9 to TRBJ2-3, with 12 nucleotides matching TRBD2. The CDR3 extends over 14 amino acids. V shed 5 bases, J shed 5 bases, and the junction held 2 bases outside the gene matches. Germline CDR1 and CDR2: SEHNR and FQNEAQ (reference sequence). CDR3 protein: CASSILAGGDTQYF. CDR3 nucleotide sequence: TGTGCCAGCAGCATACTAGCGGGAGGAGATACGCAGTATTTT.

A single count supports this clone. CDR3 sequence: CSVKEGRYRPGMALFYEQYF. The DNA of the CDR3 is TGCAGCGTCAAAGAAGGCCGCTACAGGCCGGGTATGGCCCTCTTCTACGAGCAGTACTTC. V usage is TRBV29-1 and J usage is TRBJ2-7; D perhaps matches TRBD1 (5 bases). Per germline, CDR1 SQVTM and CDR2 ANQGSEA. This CDR3 has 20 amino acids. The V end was cut by 6 bases, the J end by 3 bases, with 36 bases between.

The genes are TRBV28 and TRBJ1-2, with D unclear. CDR1 and CDR2 from the germline V gene are MDHEN and SYDVKM. The CDR3 is 15 amino acids. V was cut by 1 base and J by 2 bases, with 11 bases left in between. The CDR3 DNA sequence: TGTGCCAGCAGTTTATTGGAGTCGGGGAACTATGGCTACACCTTC. The encoded protein is CASSLLESGNYGYTF.

As concerns this clone: A read error may explain this, as a much larger clone is one base away. This chain links TRBV29-1 with TRBJ1-1; 9 bases are shared with TRBD1. Losses at the gene ends were 4 bases for V and 0 bases for J; bases not matched to a gene: 15. In germline, CDR1 is SQVTM, CDR2 ANQGSEA. CDR3 length: 18 residues. The CDR3 DNA reads TGCAGCGTTGGGGTGGGGGCCACAGGGGGCACCCTGAACACTGAAGCTTTCTTT. It is translated as CSVGVGATGGTLNTEAFF. The entire variable domain, with the rest obtained from reference TRBV29-1 and TRBJ1-1, is as follows: SAVISQKPSRDICQRGTSLTIQCQVDSQVTMMFWYRQQPGQSLTLIATANQGSEATYESGFVIDKFPISRPNLTFSTLTVSNMSPEDSSIYLCSVGVGATGGTLNTEAFFGQGTRLTVV.

This chain uses TRBV19 with TRBJ1-2; 8 nucleotides match TRBD1. Germline V lookup: CDR1 LNHDA, CDR2 SQIVND (reference sequence). There are 17 residues in the CDR3. V lost 3 bases, J lost 2 bases, and 11 bases stayed unmatched. The CDR3 DNA is TGTGCCAGTAGTATTGGGACAGGAGGGTCCCTCAACTATGGCTACACCTTC. Its translation: CASSIGTGGSLNYGYTF. Based on the CDR3 plus reference TRBV19 and TRBJ1-2, the full variable domain is DGGITQSPKYLFRKEGQNVTLSCEQNLNHDAMYWYRQDPGQGLRLIYYSQIVNDFQKGDIAEGYSVSREKKESFPLTVTSAQKNPTAFYLCASSIGTGGSLNYGYTFGSGTRLTVV.

The chain couples TRBV5-1 to TRBJ2-5; 8 nucleotides line up with TRBD1. J gave up 5 bases and V 2 bases, and 8 bases lay outside the gene matches. Germline V gene data show CDR1 as SGHRS and CDR2 as YFSETQ. This CDR3 is built from 15 residues. The CDR3 DNA reads as TGCGCCAGCAGCTTTGAAGGGACAGGTCGGGAGACCCAGTACTTC. Amino acid sequence: CASSFEGTGRETQYF.

V and J are TRBV3-1 (or the pseudogene TRBV3-2) and TRBJ1-1; TRBD1 is a possible D gene (5 bases). Germline V lookup: CDR1 LGHDT, CDR2 YNNKEL (reference sequence). Between the trimmed V and J ends, which lost 4 bases and 10 bases, there was a span of 10 bases. CDR3 size: 11 residues. The CDR3 reads CASSRQGGAFF. The CDR3 nucleotides read TGTGCCAGCAGCCGTCAGGGTGGAGCTTTCTTT.

This clone came up a few times. The chain has TRBV2 and TRBJ2-5; D gene ambiguous. CDR3 length: 12 residues. V was cut by 4 bases and J by 3 bases, with 6 bases left in between. The germline CDR1 and CDR2 sequences are SNHLY and FYNNEI. Here the CDR3 DNA reads TGTGCCAGCAGTGTAAATAAAGAGACCCAGTACTTC. Encoded protein: CASSVNKETQYF.

The V and J genes are TRBV3-1 (or the pseudogene TRBV3-2) and TRBJ1-2; tentative D call: TRBD1 (5 bases). V lost 4 bases to trimming and J lost 4 bases, with 16 bases between them. CDR1 and CDR2 from the germline V gene are LGHDT and YNNKEL (reference sequence). This CDR3 region has 15 residues. CDR3 DNA sequence: TGTGCCAGCAGCCGGCGGGACGGAAAAAGCTATGGCTACACCTTC. It yields the protein CASSRRDGKSYGYTF.

This clone is a singleton in its sample. The gene calls are TRBV13 and TRBJ2-7; 10 nucleotides agree with TRBD1. V lost 6 bases and J lost 4; bases outside the gene matches: 6. The CDR3 length is 14 residues. CDR1 is PRHDT and CDR2 is FYEKMQ in the germline V gene (reference sequence). Here the CDR3 DNA reads TGTGCCAGCAGACCGGGACAGGGGATATACGAGCAGTACTTC. It is translated as CASRPGQGIYEQYF.

V and J are TRBV23-1 and TRBJ2-5; TRBD2 is a possible D gene (5 bases). TRBV23-1 has ORF status, its function being uncertain. V lost 1 base, J lost 4 bases, and 10 bases lay in between. The CDR3 has 14 amino acids. CDR3 sequence (DNA): TGCGCCAGCAGTCAATTGGCGGGCCGAGAGACCCAGTACTTC. Amino acid sequence: CASSQLAGRETQYF.